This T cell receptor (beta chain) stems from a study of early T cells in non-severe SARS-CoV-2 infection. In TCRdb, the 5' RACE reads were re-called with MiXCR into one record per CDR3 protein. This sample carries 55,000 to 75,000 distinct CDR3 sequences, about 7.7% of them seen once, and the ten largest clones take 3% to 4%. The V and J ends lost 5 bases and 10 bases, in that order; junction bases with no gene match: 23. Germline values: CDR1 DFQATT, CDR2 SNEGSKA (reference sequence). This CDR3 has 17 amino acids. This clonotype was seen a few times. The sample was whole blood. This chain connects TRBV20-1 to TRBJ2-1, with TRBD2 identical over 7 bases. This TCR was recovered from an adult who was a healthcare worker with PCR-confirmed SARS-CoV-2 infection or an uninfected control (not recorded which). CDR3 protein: CSALSLKRESSYGEQFF. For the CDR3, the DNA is TGCAGTGCTCTGTCCCTTAAGCGGGAAAGCTCGTATGGCGAGCAGTTCTTC.